Below are 16 T cell receptor beta chains sequenced from a single sample in a study of cytomegalovirus exposure and HLA in healthy donors. PCR primers comprised 60 Vbeta and 13 Jbeta primers. The table came from immunoSEQ multiplex PCR; TCRdb's copy has only in-frame clones and leaves some out. The sample holds tens of thousands of clones, 75% seen once. Sequencing was carried out using PBMCs. Receptor source: a man aged 65 to 85 in good health and CMV-seronegative.

CDR3 sequence reads: CASSGLGAGRQETQYF. The CDR3 coding sequence is TGTGCCAGCAGTGGGTTAGGGGCAGGCCGGCAAGAGACCCAGTACTTC. The chain links TRBV25-1 to TRBJ2-5; a weak D match, TRBD1 (5 bases). The CDR3 has 16 amino acids. Deletions cut 4 bases from V and 2 bases from J, with 17 bases between. Germline loops: CDR1 MGHDK, CDR2 SYGVNS. The whole variable domain, remainder taken from reference TRBV25-1 and TRBJ2-5, is EADIYQTPRYLVIGTGKKITLECSQTMGHDKMYWYQQDPGMELHLIHYSYGVNSTEKGDLSSESTVSRIRTEHFPLTLESARPSHTSQYLCASSGLGAGRQETQYFGPGTRLLVL.

The gene calls are TRBV7-2 and TRBJ2-5; TRBD2 matches at 12 bases. From germline, CDR1 is SGHTA and CDR2 FQGNSA. CDR3 size: 17 residues. Trimming took 7 bases from V and 1 from J; bases not matched to a gene: 10. CDR3: CASTRKLTSGSQETQYF. In DNA form, the CDR3 reads TGTGCCAGCACCCGGAAACTGACTAGCGGGAGCCAAGAGACCCAGTACTTC.

The rearrangement uses TRBV6-5 and TRBJ1-4; TRBD1 agrees at 7 bases. Germline CDR1 MNHEY, CDR2 SVGAGI. This CDR3 contains 15 residues. V lost 5 bases to trimming and J lost 2 bases; unmatched junction nucleotides: 5. The CDR3 DNA is TGTGCCAGCAGTCCCGGACAGGCGACTAATGAAAAACTGTTTTTT. It yields the protein CASSPGQATNEKLFF.

The chain joins TRBV10-3 to TRBJ1-6, with 11 bases fitting TRBD1. This CDR3 has 17 residues. V lost 2 bases and J lost 0; bases outside the gene matches: 0. Germline V gene lookup returns CDR1 ENHRY and CDR2 SYGVKD. The CDR3 DNA reads as TGTGCCATCAGTGAGGGGACAGGGGGCTCCTATAATTCACCCCTCCACTTT. Translated: CAISEGTGGSYNSPLHF.

Only a few counts were recorded for this clone. The chain's CDR3 is CASSSFVTGENTIYF. The CDR3 bases are TGTGCCAGCAGCTCCTTCGTTACAGGGGAAAACACCATATATTTT. J is TRBJ1-3 and V is TRBV7-2, with 7 bases that match TRBD1. The V segment lost 4 bases and the J segment 6 bases; nucleotides outside the gene matches: 9. The germline CDR1 and CDR2 sequences are SGHTA and FQGNSA. CDR3 length equals 15 residues.

The rearrangement links TRBV7-9 to TRBJ2-5; 12 nucleotides match TRBD2. The ends lost 1 base at V and 5 bases at J; junction bases unmatched: 8. Per germline, CDR1 SEHNR and CDR2 FQNEAQ (reference sequence). The length of the CDR3 is 17 residues. CDR3 in DNA: TGTGCCAGCAGCTTAGGTACCGGACTAGCGGGATTTGAGACCCAGTACTTC. Residues: CASSLGTGLAGFETQYF.

The chain joins TRBV30 to TRBJ2-6; 9 positions match TRBD1. Germline CDR1 reads GTSNPN; CDR2 reads SVGIG (reference sequence). V lost 3 bases and J lost 4; bases outside the gene matches: 7. This CDR3 region has 16 residues. The CDR3 is CAWRLQGARGANVLTF. CDR3 bases: TGTGCCTGGAGGTTACAGGGGGCGCGGGGGGCCAACGTCCTGACTTTC.

Concerning this clone: It is unclear where the CDR3 begins or ends on the DNA, so no DNA is shown, and the CDR3 is as TCRdb lists it. The chain uses TRBV21-1 and TRBJ2-6; the D call TRBD2 from the table was never checked on the DNA. TRBV21-1 is labeled a pseudogene. The CDR3 length is 24 residues, termini included. CDR3 sequence: CASSKKRDKLYPSVWGSGANVLTF.

This clone showed up just a few times. This chain uses TRBV4-3 with TRBJ2-3, with 13 bases identical to TRBD2. V gave up 3 bases and J gave up 10 bases; unmatched junction bases: 10. Germline V gene lookup returns CDR1 LGHNA and CDR2 YSLEER. The CDR3 has 16 amino acids. The CDR3 sequence: CASSQRGTSGRAPQYF. The DNA of the CDR3 is TGCGCCAGCAGCCAGCGCGGTACTAGCGGGAGGGCCCCGCAGTATTTT.

V usage is TRBV5-6 and J usage is TRBJ2-7, with no clear D. CDR3 length: 16 amino acids. The germline V and J ends were trimmed by 4 bases and 3 bases, with 20 bases remaining between them. The germline V gene has CDR1 SGHDT and CDR2 YYEEEE. CDR3 nucleotides: TGTGCCAGCAGCCCACTTCTAAGAGGCGCGAACTACGAGCAGTACTTC. Translation gives CASSPLLRGANYEQYF.

The J gene is TRBJ2-3, the V gene TRBV5-6; 11 bases are a match to TRBD2. The V segment lost 4 bases and the J segment 4 bases; nucleotides outside the gene matches: 8. The CDR3 loop spans 16 amino acids. CDR1 and CDR2 from the germline V gene are SGHDT and YYEEEE. The DNA for the CDR3 is TGTGCCAGCAGCGCCCTTAGCGGGGGGGTCGCAGATACGCAGTATTTT. It encodes CASSALSGGVADTQYF.

The chain joins TRBV7-2 to TRBJ1-2, with 7 positions matching TRBD1. The CDR3 runs to 15 residues. Trimming took 0 bases from V and 8 from J; bases not matched to a gene: 9. Germline V CDR1 and CDR2: SGHTA, FQGNSA. The DNA of the CDR3 is TGTGCCAGCAGCTTAGCCGAAATCAGGGGGAACGGCTACACCTTC. It specifies CASSLAEIRGNGYTF.

The V and J genes are TRBV15 and TRBJ1-5; maybe TRBD1 (5 bases). This CDR3 comprises 15 residues. V was cut by 5 bases and J by 3 bases, with 14 bases left in between. Germline CDR1 is LNHNV and CDR2 is YYDKDF (reference sequence). The CDR3 sequence: CATSARDWDNQPQHF. The CDR3 nucleotides are TGTGCCACCAGCGCCCGGGACTGGGACAATCAGCCCCAGCATTTT.

The genes are TRBV9 and TRBJ1-2; TRBD1 aligns across 10 bases. V lost 0 bases, J lost 8 bases, and 7 bases stayed unmatched. CDR1 SGDLS and CDR2 YYNGEE come from the germline V gene. The CDR3 sequence is 15 residues long. The CDR3 reads CASSVEGQGTGGYTF. The CDR3 DNA sequence: TGTGCCAGCAGCGTAGAGGGACAGGGGACAGGAGGCTACACCTTC.

The rearrangement joins TRBV5-1 to TRBJ2-1; TRBD2 agrees at 14 bases. With V trimmed by 1 base and J by 9 bases, 3 bases remained unmatched. In germline, CDR1 is SGHRS, CDR2 YFSETQ. The CDR3 consists of 15 residues. The CDR3 sequence is CASSLRGLAGVEQFF. The CDR3 DNA is TGCGCCAGCAGCTTGAGGGGACTAGCGGGAGTTGAGCAGTTCTTC.

The J gene is TRBJ1-2, the V gene TRBV6-5; D is perhaps TRBD1 (6 bases). The V gene lost 6 bases and the J gene lost 2 bases, with 10 bases spanning the gap. The CDR3 extends over 13 amino acids. Germline V CDR1 and CDR2: MNHEY, SVGAGI. The CDR3 is CASSTQGNYGYTF. In DNA, the CDR3 is TGTGCCAGCAGCACACAGGGCAACTATGGCTACACCTTC.